Below, 28 T cell receptor beta chains from the same sample are listed, as sequenced in a study of blood T cell repertoires in COVID-19. The table came from immunoSEQ multiplex PCR; TCRdb's copy has only in-frame clones and leaves some out. Here the sample spans more than 200,000 clones, roughly 86% being singletons. Sequenced sample: peripheral blood. These receptors originate from a woman aged 60 to 75 with acute or convalescent COVID-19.

The rearrangement links TRBV11-3 to TRBJ2-1, with 14 bases fitting TRBD2. The CDR3 covers 17 residues. The germline V gene has CDR1 SGHNT and CDR2 YENEEA. After removal of 5 bases from V and 2 bases from J, the junction contained 5 bases not matched to a gene. The CDR3 bases are TGTGCCAGCAGCGCGACTAGCGGGGGGGCCGCCTACAATGAGCAGTTCTTC. Translation: CASSATSGGAAYNEQFF. Filled out from reference TRBV11-3 and TRBJ2-1, the complete variable domain reads EAGVVQSPRYKIIEKKQPVAFWCNPISGHNTLYWYLQNLGQGPELLIRYENEEAVDDSQLPKDRFSAERLKGVDSTLKIQPAELGDSAVYLCASSATSGGAAYNEQFFGPGTRLTVL.

The chain carries TRBV5-1 and TRBJ2-7; 11 positions agree with TRBD2. Per the germline V gene, CDR1 is SGHRS and CDR2 is YFSETQ. V dropped 4 bases and J dropped 1; count of bases not matched to a gene: 10. The CDR3 is 17 residues long. The CDR3, as DNA: TGCGCCAGCAGCGCACCTAGCGGGAGGCCAGAATCCTACGAGCAGTACTTC. Encoded protein: CASSAPSGRPESYEQYF.

This chain connects TRBV5-6 to TRBJ2-5; 7 bases map to TRBD1. The CDR3 is 16 amino acids. The ends lost 2 bases at V and 5 bases at J; junction bases unmatched: 12. The germline V gene encodes CDR1 SGHDT and CDR2 YYEEEE. The CDR3 nucleotides read TGTGCCAGCAGCTTATCCAGGGGGTATACCGATGAGACCCAGTACTTC. Protein: CASSLSRGYTDETQYF.

The gene calls are TRBV30 and TRBJ2-7, with a possible D match to TRBD1 (5 bases). The CDR3 sequence is 14 residues long. Trimming removed 2 bases from V and 4 bases from J, with 15 bases in between. Per germline, CDR1 GTSNPN and CDR2 SVGIG (reference sequence). CDR3 coding DNA: TGTGCCTGGAGTAAAGGGGCGTCATGGTACGAGCAGTACTTC. Amino acid sequence: CAWSKGASWYEQYF. Combining the CDR3 with reference TRBV30 and TRBJ2-7 gives the whole variable domain SQTIHQWPATLVQPVGSPLSLECTVEGTSNPNLYWYRQAAGRGLQLLFYSVGIGQISSEVPQNLSASRPQDRQFILSSKKLLLSDSGFYLCAWSKGASWYEQYFGPGTRLTVT.

The rearrangement links TRBV19 to TRBJ1-4; TRBD1 is a possible D gene (6 bases). The CDR3 loop spans 15 amino acids. The germline V gene encodes CDR1 LNHDA and CDR2 SQIVND (reference sequence). Trimming cost V 6 bases and J 5 bases, with 16 bases left between them. The CDR3: CASRDTPQGNEKLFF. The CDR3 DNA is TGTGCCAGTAGAGATACCCCTCAGGGGAATGAAAAACTGTTTTTT.

Many counts were recorded for this clone. One junction end does not reproduce the germline sequence, and a read error may be involved. The chain employs TRBV7-7 and TRBJ2-1; TRBD2 matches 11 bases. The CDR3 spans 20 residues. Germline V gene data show CDR1 as SSHAT and CDR2 as FNYEAQ (reference sequence). As DNA, the CDR3 is TGTGCTAGCAGCTTATCGCGGCTAGCGGGGGGCTATAGCTTATGCGGTGAGCAGTTCTTC. This gives the protein CASSLSRLAGGYSLCGEQFF. The full variable domain, rest sourced from reference TRBV7-7 and TRBJ2-1, is GAGVSQSPRYKVTKRGQDVTLRCDPISSHATLYWYQQALGQGPEFLTYFNYEAQPDKSGLPSDRFSAERPEGSISTLTIQRTEQRDSAMYRCASSLSRLAGGYSLCGEQFFGPGTRLTVL.

This chain links TRBV3-1 (or the pseudogene TRBV3-2) with TRBJ1-5; the match to TRBD1 covers 11 bases. J lost 6 bases, V lost 4 bases, and 2 bases had no gene match. This CDR3 is 14 amino acids long. Germline-derived CDR1 and CDR2 are LGHDT and YNNKEL (reference sequence). CDR3 nucleotides: TGTGCCAGCAGCCTGGGACAGGGGGGTCAGCCCCAGCATTTT. This gives the protein CASSLGQGGQPQHF.

This chain connects TRBV5-5 to TRBJ1-1; TRBD1 matches 7 bases. Germline trimming cut 3 bases from V and 1 base from J; bases unmatched to any gene: 9. Germline V lookup: CDR1 SGHKS, CDR2 YYEKEE (reference sequence). The CDR3 has 16 residues. As DNA, the CDR3 is TGTGCCAGCAGCTCGATATACAGGGGTCAGAACACTGAAGCTTTCTTT. Encoded protein: CASSSIYRGQNTEAFF.

The genes are TRBV6-5 and TRBJ2-7; tentatively, D is TRBD1 (6 bases). The CDR3 consists of 14 residues. Trimming stripped 8 bases from V and 0 bases from J, with 14 bases between. The germline V gene encodes CDR1 MNHEY and CDR2 SVGAGI. The CDR3 here is CASDPQGSSYEQYF. CDR3 nucleotide sequence: TGTGCCAGCGATCCACAGGGAAGCTCCTACGAGCAGTACTTC.

On this clone: One end of the junction does not line up with germline, which may come from a read error. V gene TRBV5-6 combines with J gene TRBJ2-7; 10 bases align to TRBD1. This CDR3 contains 11 residues. CDR1 SGHDT and CDR2 YYEEEE come from the germline V gene. The CDR3 loop is CASSAGGQGWF. CDR3 bases: TGTGCCAGCAGCGCCGGGGGACAGGGGTGGTTC.

The chain employs TRBV12-3 or TRBV12-4 and TRBJ1-5; tentatively, D is TRBD1 (6 bases). The CDR3 totals 13 residues. Deletions cut 7 bases from V and 7 bases from J, with 14 bases between. CDR3 sequence (DNA): TGTGCCAGCAACGTTGACAGGTCCCAGCCCCAGCATTTT. Protein product: CASNVDRSQPQHF.

The V and J genes are TRBV30 and TRBJ2-5; possible D gene TRBD1, 5 bases. Germline lookup yields CDR1 GTSNPN and CDR2 SVGIG (reference sequence). Trimming stripped 0 bases from V and 5 bases from J, with 13 bases between. The CDR3 sequence is 14 residues long. In DNA form, the CDR3 reads TGTGCCTGGAGTGTACTCGGACAATGGGAGACCCAGTACTTC. Translated: CAWSVLGQWETQYF.

This chain joins TRBV12-5 and TRBJ2-3; 10 nucleotides agree with TRBD1. Trimming at V came to 1 base and at J to 3 bases, leaving 4 bases not matched to a gene. The CDR3 consists of 16 residues. Germline loops: CDR1 LGHNT, CDR2 FRNRAP. The CDR3 DNA reads TGTGCTAGTGGTTTGGGGGACAGGGGAAGTACAGATACGCAGTATTTT. Translation gives CASGLGDRGSTDTQYF.

The chain has TRBV6-5 and TRBJ1-5; perhaps TRBD1 as D (5 bases). The CDR3 sequence is 14 residues long. Trimming left V 6 bases short and J 5 bases short, with 14 bases between. Germline lookup yields CDR1 MNHEY and CDR2 SVGAGI. The CDR3 region is CASRRGTADQPQHF. Written as DNA, the CDR3 is TGTGCCAGCAGGCGGGGGACGGCGGATCAGCCCCAGCATTTT.

The chain combines TRBV28 with TRBJ1-5; unclear D gene. The V end lost 6 bases, the J end lost 0 bases, and 12 bases lay between the germline ends. Germline V lookup: CDR1 MDHEN, CDR2 SYDVKM. CDR3 size: 15 residues. The CDR3 loop reads CASRTGRASNQPQHF. DNA for the CDR3: TGTGCCAGCAGAACCGGGAGGGCTAGCAATCAGCCCCAGCATTTT.

The chain couples TRBV28 to TRBJ2-7; 7 bases fit TRBD2. Looked up from germline, CDR1 is MDHEN and CDR2 is SYDVKM. The CDR3 is 13 amino acids. Germline trimming cut 6 bases from V and 4 bases from J; bases unmatched to any gene: 6. CDR3 DNA: TGTGCCAGCAGAGTCGGGACTACATACGAGCAGTACTTC. Translating it yields CASRVGTTYEQYF.

This chain joins TRBV19 and TRBJ2-5; perhaps TRBD2 as D (6 bases). The CDR3 extends over 14 amino acids. V lost 1 base, J lost 6 bases, and 12 bases lay in between. The V gene's germline CDR1 is LNHDA and CDR2 SQIVND (reference sequence). DNA for the CDR3: TGTGCCAGTAGTATAGTTACCGGGACTCAGACCCAGTACTTC. This codes for CASSIVTGTQTQYF.

This sequence joins TRBV27 and TRBJ2-2; D is possibly TRBD1 (5 bases). Per the germline V gene, CDR1 is MNHEY and CDR2 is SMNVEV (reference sequence). The CDR3 covers 16 residues. V was trimmed by 5 bases and J by 2 bases, leaving 15 bases between them. In DNA, the CDR3 is TGTGCCAGCAGTAAAGACAGAGGACCAAACACCGGGGAGCTGTTTTTT. Its translation: CASSKDRGPNTGELFF.

The chain carries TRBV15 and TRBJ2-7; weak D call: TRBD2 (6 bases). There are 13 residues in the CDR3. From germline, CDR1 is LNHNV and CDR2 YYDKDF (reference sequence). Trimming shortened V by 0 bases and J by 6 bases, and 9 bases separated the two germline ends. The CDR3 DNA reads as TGTGCCACCAGCAGAGATCCGGAGGGCGAGCAGTACTTC. The encoded protein is CATSRDPEGEQYF.

V usage is TRBV7-2 and J usage is TRBJ2-3; D is possibly TRBD2 (5 bases). The germline V gene encodes CDR1 SGHTA and CDR2 FQGNSA. The V and J ends lost 2 bases and 9 bases respectively, with 12 bases between them. The CDR3 has 13 residues. The CDR3 reads CASSLKGSKTQYF. CDR3 in DNA: TGTGCCAGCAGCTTAAAAGGGAGCAAGACGCAGTATTTT.

This clone was seen once. The chain recombines TRBV5-4 with TRBJ1-4, with 9 bases lining up with TRBD1. After removal of 3 bases from V and 7 bases from J, the junction contained 7 bases not matched to a gene. CDR3 length equals 15 residues. Germline CDR1 and CDR2: SGHNT and YYREEE (reference sequence). Here the CDR3 reads CASSSSQGAGEKLFF. CDR3 DNA: TGTGCCAGCAGCTCCTCACAGGGGGCCGGTGAAAAACTGTTTTTT.

The chain carries TRBV6-2 or TRBV6-3 and TRBJ2-6, with 9 bases identical to TRBD1. Germline lookup yields CDR1 MNHEY and CDR2 SVGEGT. Germline trimming cut 2 bases from V and 2 bases from J; bases unmatched to any gene: 1. The CDR3 sequence is 16 residues long. DNA of the CDR3: TGTGCCAGCAGTTACCGACAGGGGGCTGGGGCCAACGTCCTGACTTTC. The encoded protein is CASSYRQGAGANVLTF.

The chain recombines TRBV12-3 or TRBV12-4 with TRBJ1-2, with TRBD1 identical over 9 bases. V lost 6 bases, J lost 5 bases, and 4 bases stayed unmatched. This CDR3 is built from 13 residues. Here the CDR3 DNA reads TGTGCCAGCAGGGGGGGACAGGGATATGGCTACACCTTC. Translation: CASRGGQGYGYTF.

The chain carries TRBV7-8 and TRBJ2-3; 11 nucleotides line up with TRBD2. The germline gives CDR1 SGHVS, CDR2 FQNEAQ. The CDR3 runs to 18 residues. V lost 1 base to trimming and J lost 4 bases; unmatched junction nucleotides: 10. The CDR3: CASSLGSGTSGRADTQYF. DNA of the CDR3: TGTGCCAGCAGCTTAGGGTCCGGGACTAGCGGTCGGGCAGATACGCAGTATTTT.

The V and J genes are TRBV5-1 and TRBJ1-4, with 10 bases that match TRBD1. Germline trimming cut 4 bases from V and 2 bases from J; bases unmatched to any gene: 5. CDR1 SGHRS and CDR2 YFSETQ come from the germline V gene. This CDR3 spans 16 amino acids. The CDR3 sequence: CASSRGQGITNEKLFF. As DNA, the CDR3 is TGCGCCAGCAGCAGGGGACAGGGGATCACTAATGAAAAACTGTTTTTT. Complete variable domain (other parts from reference TRBV5-1 and TRBJ1-4): KAGVTQTPRYLIKTRGQQVTLSCSPISGHRSVSWYQQTPGQGLQFLFEYFSETQRNKGNFPGRFSGRQFSNSRSEMNVSTLELGDSALYLCASSRGQGITNEKLFFGSGTQLSVL.

The chain recombines TRBV27 with TRBJ2-1, with D unresolved. CDR1 is MNHEY and CDR2 is SMNVEV in the germline V gene (reference sequence). The CDR3 consists of 12 residues. The V and J ends lost 3 bases and 8 bases respectively, with 8 bases between them. CDR3 DNA sequence: TGTGCCAGCAGTTTCCTTGGGCATGAGCAGTTCTTC. It is translated as CASSFLGHEQFF.

The genes are TRBV19 and TRBJ2-1, with D possibly matching TRBD1 (6 bases). With 3 bases removed from V and 0 bases from J, the gap between germline ends came to 9 bases. Per the germline V gene, CDR1 is LNHDA and CDR2 is SQIVND (reference sequence). The CDR3 sequence is 15 residues long. The CDR3 nucleotides are TGTGCCAGTAGTATGGACAGCAGCTCCTACAATGAGCAGTTCTTC. Its translation: CASSMDSSSYNEQFF. The full variable domain, in which reference TRBV19 and TRBJ2-1 provide the parts outside the CDR3, is DGGITQSPKYLFRKEGQNVTLSCEQNLNHDAMYWYRQDPGQGLRLIYYSQIVNDFQKGDIAEGYSVSREKKESFPLTVTSAQKNPTAFYLCASSMDSSSYNEQFFGPGTRLTVL.

In this sample, this clone turned up a few times. This chain joins TRBV15 and TRBJ2-1; perhaps TRBD1 as D (6 bases). The CDR3 is 14 residues long. The ends were cut back, 4 bases at V and 7 bases at J, with 14 bases in the middle. Per the germline V gene, CDR1 is LNHNV and CDR2 is YYDKDF (reference sequence). The CDR3 DNA reads as TGTGCCACCAGCACCCGAGGGACAATAAATGAGCAGTTCTTC. Translated, it gives CATSTRGTINEQFF.